This is a list of T cell receptor beta chains from one sample in a study of T-cell memory formation after mild COVID-19. TCRdb re-called the 5' RACE reads with MiXCR, one entry per CDR3 protein. The sample holds 300,000 to 350,000 distinct CDR3 sequences, roughly an eighth seen once. Specimen: PBMCs or a T cell subset sorted from them (not recorded which). The source is a man in his late teens or twenties who had mild COVID-19 (a few samples of this study predate the infection). Cell type and time point are not known. Each CDR3 is given with its conserved first and last residue. The order of the fields is V gene, J gene, clone size, D gene, CDR3 DNA, CDR3 protein. The D gene is left open where the match is weak. Size tells how often a clone was seen (once, few, many) or the class of an expanded clone, and some rows leave it out.

TRBV29-1	TRBJ1-3	few	TRBD1	TGCAGCGTTTTGCCGACAGGGCGAGGAAACACCATATATTTT	CSVLPTGRGNTIYF
TRBV6-6	TRBJ2-5	many	.	TGTGCCAGCACCCGACCCATGGAGACCCAGTACTTC	CASTRPMETQYF
TRBV4-1	TRBJ2-3	.	.	TGCGCCAGCAGCCTCTCGGACTCATCAGATACGCAGTATTTT	CASSLSDSSDTQYF
TRBV29-1	TRBJ1-2	.	TRBD1	TGCAGCGTTGTTGGGCAGGGGGCCGGTGGCTACACCTTC	CSVVGQGAGGYTF
TRBV7-2	TRBJ1-2	.	.	TGTGCCAGCAGCGAGGTCGGGTTGACTAACTATGGCTACACCTTC	CASSEVGLTNYGYTF
TRBV19	TRBJ1-2	.	.	TGTGCCACCTTCCCGTCCGGGACGGCCGACCACTATGGCTACACCTTC	CATFPSGTADHYGYTF
TRBV4-3	TRBJ1-1	.	.	TGCGCCAGCAGCCAAGATTGGTCAGGGCCCCCGCAAAACACTGAAGCTTTCTTT	CASSQDWSGPPQNTEAFF
TRBV5-1	TRBJ2-3	many	.	TGCGCCAGCAGCTATGACACCCCTAGCACAGATACGCAGTATTTT	CASSYDTPSTDTQYF
TRBV7-2	TRBJ2-2	many	.	TGTGCCAGCAGCTTCCAGGGGGGAGGACACCTCAACACCGGGGAGCTGTTTTTT	CASSFQGGGHLNTGELFF
TRBV6-5	TRBJ2-7	many	.	TGTGCCAGCAGTTACGGGGGACCCAGCAATTACGAGCAGTACTTC	CASSYGGPSNYEQYF
TRBV27	TRBJ1-1	few	.	TGTGCCAGCAGTCGCAGAGGGGGGTCGTTCACTGAAGCTTTCTTT	CASSRRGGSFTEAFF
TRBV24-1	TRBJ1-2	.	.	TGTGCCACCAGTGAACATGTCGGAAAAGTTGGCTACACCTTC	CATSEHVGKVGYTF
TRBV7-7	TRBJ2-5	.	.	TGTGCTAGCAGTTTCACCCCGCGGGCGGCGACCCAGTACTTC	CASSFTPRAATQYF
TRBV9	TRBJ1-6	.	.	TGTGCCAGCAGGGCGACAGTAGGAGTTGGTTCACCCCTCCACTTT	CASRATVGVGSPLHF
TRBV4-3	TRBJ1-2	many	.	TGCGCCAGCAGCCAAGATTTGGGGGCCGGGGGCTACACCTTC	CASSQDLGAGGYTF
TRBV12-5	TRBJ2-3	few	.	TGTGCTAGTTCCGGGGGCAGATCAATACATCCTAGCACAGATACGCAGTATTTT	CASSGGRSIHPSTDTQYF
TRBV7-6	TRBJ2-3	.	.	TGTGCCAGCAGCTTAACTGGGGATTTCGGAGATACGCAGTATTTT	CASSLTGDFGDTQYF
TRBV2	TRBJ2-3	many	.	TGTGCCAGCAGTCGGTTTTACACAGATACGCAGTATTTT	CASSRFYTDTQYF
TRBV29-1	TRBJ2-3	.	.	TGCAGCGGCTCGGGCTTTAAAACAGATACGCAGTATTTT	CSGSGFKTDTQYF
TRBV6-5	TRBJ2-2	few	TRBD2	TGTGCCAGCAGTTACTCCCCCCATGGCGGGGGGGCTACCGGGGAGCTGTTTTTT	CASSYSPHGGGATGELFF
TRBV29-1	TRBJ2-2	.	.	TGCAGCGTTGGAAGGAGCACCGGGGAGCTGTTTTTT	CSVGRSTGELFF
TRBV11-2	TRBJ2-5	few	.	TGTGCCTGCTCTACTGGGGCTACGTATAAAAATCACGGGGCCCAGTACTTC	CACSTGATYKNHGAQYF
TRBV4-3	TRBJ1-3	.	.	TGCGCCAGCAGCCAAGCCGGGGGCTCTGGAAACACCATATATTTT	CASSQAGGSGNTIYF